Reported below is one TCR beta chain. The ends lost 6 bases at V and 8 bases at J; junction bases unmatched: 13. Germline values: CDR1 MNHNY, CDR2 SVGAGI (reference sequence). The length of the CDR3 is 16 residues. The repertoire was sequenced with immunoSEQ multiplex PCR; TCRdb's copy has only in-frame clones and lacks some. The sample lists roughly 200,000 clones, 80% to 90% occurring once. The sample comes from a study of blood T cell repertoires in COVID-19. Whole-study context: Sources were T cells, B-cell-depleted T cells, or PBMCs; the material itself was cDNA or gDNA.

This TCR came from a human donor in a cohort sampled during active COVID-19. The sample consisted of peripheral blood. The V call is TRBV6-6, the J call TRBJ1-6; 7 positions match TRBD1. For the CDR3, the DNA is TGTGCCAGCAGCCCTAGACCCCAGGGGGTGGATTCACCCCTCCACTTT. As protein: CASSPRPQGVDSPLHF.